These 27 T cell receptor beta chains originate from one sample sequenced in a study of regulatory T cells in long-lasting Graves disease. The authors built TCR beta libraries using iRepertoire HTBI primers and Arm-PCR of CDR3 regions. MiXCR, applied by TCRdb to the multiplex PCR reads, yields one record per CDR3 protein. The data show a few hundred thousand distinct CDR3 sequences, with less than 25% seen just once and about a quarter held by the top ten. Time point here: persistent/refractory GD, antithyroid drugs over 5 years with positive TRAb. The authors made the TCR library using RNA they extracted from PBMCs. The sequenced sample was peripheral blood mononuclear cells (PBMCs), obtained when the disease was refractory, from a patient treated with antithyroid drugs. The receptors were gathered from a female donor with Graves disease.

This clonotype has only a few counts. The CDR3 protein is CATSQAGGLETQYF. The CDR3 region has the DNA TGTGCCACCAGTCAAGCGGGAGGGCTGGAGACCCAGTACTTC. The chain links TRBV24-1 to TRBJ2-5; 10 nucleotides align to TRBD2. Trimming cost V 6 bases and J 5 bases; bases outside gene matches: 5. This CDR3 region has 14 residues. Germline CDR1 reads KGHDR; CDR2 reads SFDVKD.

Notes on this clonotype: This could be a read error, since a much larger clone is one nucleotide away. The chain's CDR3 is CASSLEGAGYGHTF. DNA for the CDR3: TGTGCCAGCAGTTTGGAGGGGGCAGGGTATGGCCACACCTTC. The rearrangement joins TRBV12-3 or TRBV12-4 to TRBJ1-2, with 7 bases fitting TRBD1. The CDR3 length is 14 residues.

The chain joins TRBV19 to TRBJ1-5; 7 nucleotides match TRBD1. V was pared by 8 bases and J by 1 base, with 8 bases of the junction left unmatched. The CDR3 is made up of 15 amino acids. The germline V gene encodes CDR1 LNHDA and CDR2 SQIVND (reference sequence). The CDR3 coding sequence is TGTGCCAGTGTAAAGTCGACAGGGAGCAATCAGCCCCAGCATTTT. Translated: CASVKSTGSNQPQHF. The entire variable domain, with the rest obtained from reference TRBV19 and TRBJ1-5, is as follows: DGGITQSPKYLFRKEGQNVTLSCEQNLNHDAMYWYRQDPGQGLRLIYYSQIVNDFQKGDIAEGYSVSREKKESFPLTVTSAQKNPTAFYLCASVKSTGSNQPQHFGDGTRLSIL.

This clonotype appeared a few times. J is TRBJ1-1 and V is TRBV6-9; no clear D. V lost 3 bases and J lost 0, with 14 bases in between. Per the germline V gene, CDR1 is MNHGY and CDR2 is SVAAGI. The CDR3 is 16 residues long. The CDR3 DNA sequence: TGTGCCAGCAGTTACTCTAGGGATCGCCTGAACACTGAAGCTTTCTTT. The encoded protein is CASSYSRDRLNTEAFF.

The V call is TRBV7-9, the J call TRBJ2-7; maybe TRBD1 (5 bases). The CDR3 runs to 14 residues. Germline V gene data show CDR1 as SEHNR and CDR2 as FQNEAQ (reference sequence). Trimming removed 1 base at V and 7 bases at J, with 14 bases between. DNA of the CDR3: TGTGCCAGCAGCTTAGAGGGCAGCTCAGGGGAGCAGTACTTC. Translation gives CASSLEGSSGEQYF.

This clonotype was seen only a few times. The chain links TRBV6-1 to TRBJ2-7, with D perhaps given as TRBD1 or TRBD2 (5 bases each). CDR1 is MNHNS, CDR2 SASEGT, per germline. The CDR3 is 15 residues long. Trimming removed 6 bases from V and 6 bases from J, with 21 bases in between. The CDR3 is CASSPVWGPEVEQYF. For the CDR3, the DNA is TGTGCCAGCAGCCCGGTATGGGGACCCGAGGTCGAGCAGTACTTC.

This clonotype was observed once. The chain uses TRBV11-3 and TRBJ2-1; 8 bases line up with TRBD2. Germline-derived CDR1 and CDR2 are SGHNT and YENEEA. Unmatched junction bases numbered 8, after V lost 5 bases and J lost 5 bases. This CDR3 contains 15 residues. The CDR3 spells CASSQAGLGHNEQFF. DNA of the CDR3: TGTGCCAGCAGCCAGGCGGGACTAGGCCACAATGAGCAGTTCTTC.

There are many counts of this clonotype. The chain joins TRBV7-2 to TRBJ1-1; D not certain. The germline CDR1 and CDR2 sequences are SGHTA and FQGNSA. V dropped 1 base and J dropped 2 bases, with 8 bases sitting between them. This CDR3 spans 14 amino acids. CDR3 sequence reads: CASSLVYDNTEAFF. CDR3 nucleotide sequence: TGTGCCAGCAGCTTAGTCTATGACAACACTGAAGCTTTCTTT.

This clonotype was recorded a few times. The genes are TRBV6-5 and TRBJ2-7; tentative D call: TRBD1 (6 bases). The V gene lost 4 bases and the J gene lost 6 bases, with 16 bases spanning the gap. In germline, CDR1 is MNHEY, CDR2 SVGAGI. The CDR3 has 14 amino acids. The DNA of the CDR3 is TGTGCCAGCAGTTTGACAGGATCGTTCGGCGAGCAGTACTTC. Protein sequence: CASSLTGSFGEQYF.

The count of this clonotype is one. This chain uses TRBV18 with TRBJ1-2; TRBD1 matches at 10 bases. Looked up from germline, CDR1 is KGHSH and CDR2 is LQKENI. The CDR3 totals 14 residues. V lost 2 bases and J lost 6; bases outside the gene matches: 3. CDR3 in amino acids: CASSPIGQGDGYTF. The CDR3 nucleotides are TGTGCCAGCTCACCAATAGGACAGGGGGATGGCTACACCTTC.

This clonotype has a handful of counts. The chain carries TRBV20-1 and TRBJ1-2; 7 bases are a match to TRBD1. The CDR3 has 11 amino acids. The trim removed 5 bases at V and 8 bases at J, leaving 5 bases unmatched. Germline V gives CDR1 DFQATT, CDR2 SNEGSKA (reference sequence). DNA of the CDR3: TGCAGTGCTCTTCAGACAGGGGGCTACACCTTC. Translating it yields CSALQTGGYTF.

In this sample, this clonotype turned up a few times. Written as DNA, the CDR3 is TGTGCCAGCAAACCGAGGGCTCCAGCTACCAATGAGCAGTTCTTC. This gives the protein CASKPRAPATNEQFF. The chain uses TRBV27 and TRBJ2-1, with D perhaps matching TRBD2 (5 bases). The V end was cut by 7 bases, the J end by 6 bases, with 19 bases between. There are 15 residues in the CDR3. The germline V gene has CDR1 MNHEY and CDR2 SMNVEV (reference sequence).

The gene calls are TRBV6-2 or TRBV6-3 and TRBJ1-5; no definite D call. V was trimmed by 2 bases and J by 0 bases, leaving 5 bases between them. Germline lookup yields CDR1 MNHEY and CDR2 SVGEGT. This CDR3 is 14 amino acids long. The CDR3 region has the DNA TGTGCCAGCAGTTACACGACTAGCAATCAGCCCCAGCATTTT. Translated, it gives CASSYTTSNQPQHF.

CDR3 residues: CSVVWDMNTGELFF. CDR3 bases: TGCAGCGTTGTGTGGGACATGAACACCGGGGAGCTGTTTTTT. This chain links TRBV29-1 with TRBJ2-2; possible D gene TRBD1, 6 bases. CDR1 is SQVTM, CDR2 ANQGSEA, per germline. This CDR3 spans 14 amino acids. V was trimmed by 4 bases and J by 1 base, leaving 10 bases between them.

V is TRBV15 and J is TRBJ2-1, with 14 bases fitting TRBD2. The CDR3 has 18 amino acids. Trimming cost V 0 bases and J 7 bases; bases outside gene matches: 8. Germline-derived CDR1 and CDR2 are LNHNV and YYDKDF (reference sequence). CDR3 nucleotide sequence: TGTGCCACCAGCAGAGATCTGGGGACTAGCGGGGGCAAGAATGAGCAGTTCTTC. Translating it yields CATSRDLGTSGGKNEQFF.

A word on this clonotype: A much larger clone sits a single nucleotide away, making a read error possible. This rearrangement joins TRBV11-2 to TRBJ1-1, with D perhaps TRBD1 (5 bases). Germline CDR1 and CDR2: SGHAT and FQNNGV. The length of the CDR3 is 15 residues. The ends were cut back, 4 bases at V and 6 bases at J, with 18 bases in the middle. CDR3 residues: CASSSPWLRGPEAFF. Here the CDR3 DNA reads TGTGCCAGCAGCTCCCCATGGCTGAGGGGACCTGAAGCTTTCTTT.

In DNA, the CDR3 is TGTGCCAGCAGCCCAGACCCGACAGCGCCTAATGAAAAACTGTTTTTT. Protein: CASSPDPTAPNEKLFF. The V and J genes are TRBV3-1 and TRBJ1-4; perhaps TRBD1 as D (5 bases). Germline CDR1 reads LGHDT; CDR2 reads YNNKEL (reference sequence). Between the trimmed V and J ends, which lost 4 bases and 3 bases, there was a span of 15 bases. This CDR3 spans 16 amino acids.

The CDR3 protein is CASKATGGFTGELFF. In DNA, the CDR3 is TGTGCCAGCAAGGCAACGGGAGGGTTCACCGGGGAGCTGTTTTTT. The chain uses TRBV7-2 and TRBJ2-2; the match to TRBD2 covers 8 bases. The CDR3 contains 15 residues. From germline, CDR1 is SGHTA and CDR2 FQGNSA. J gave up 4 bases and V 7 bases, and 8 bases lay outside the gene matches.

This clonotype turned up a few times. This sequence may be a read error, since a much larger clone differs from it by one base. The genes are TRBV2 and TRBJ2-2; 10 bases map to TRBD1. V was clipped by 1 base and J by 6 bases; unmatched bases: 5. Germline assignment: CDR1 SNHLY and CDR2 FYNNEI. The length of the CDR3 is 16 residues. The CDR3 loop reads CASSEGDRGNAGELFF. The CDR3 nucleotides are TGTGCCAGCAGTGAAGGGGACAGGGGCAACGCCGGGGAGCTGTTTTTT.

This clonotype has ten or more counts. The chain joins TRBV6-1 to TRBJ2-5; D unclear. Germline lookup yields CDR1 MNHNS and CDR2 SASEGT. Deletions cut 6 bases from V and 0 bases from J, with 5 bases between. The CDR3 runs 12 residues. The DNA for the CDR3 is TGTGCCAGCAGAACGTACCAAGAGACCCAGTACTTC. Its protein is CASRTYQETQYF.

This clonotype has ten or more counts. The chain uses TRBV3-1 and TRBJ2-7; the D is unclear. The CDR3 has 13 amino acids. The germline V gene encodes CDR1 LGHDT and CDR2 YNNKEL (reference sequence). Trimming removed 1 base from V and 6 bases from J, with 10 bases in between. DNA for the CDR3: TGTGCCAGCAGCCAAGGAGGTTTCGGCGAGCAGTACTTC. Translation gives CASSQGGFGEQYF.

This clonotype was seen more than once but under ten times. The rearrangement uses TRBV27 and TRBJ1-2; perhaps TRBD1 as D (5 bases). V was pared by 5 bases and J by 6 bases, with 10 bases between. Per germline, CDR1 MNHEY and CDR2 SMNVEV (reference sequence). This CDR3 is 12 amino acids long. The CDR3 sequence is CASSSGGNGYTF. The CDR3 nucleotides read TGTGCCAGCAGTAGCGGGGGAAATGGCTACACCTTC.

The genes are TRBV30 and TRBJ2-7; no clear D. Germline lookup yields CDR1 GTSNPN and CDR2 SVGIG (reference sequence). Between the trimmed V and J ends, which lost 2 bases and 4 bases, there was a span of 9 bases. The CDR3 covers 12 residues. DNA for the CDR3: TGTGCCTGGAGTATGACCACTTACGAGCAGTACTTC. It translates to CAWSMTTYEQYF.

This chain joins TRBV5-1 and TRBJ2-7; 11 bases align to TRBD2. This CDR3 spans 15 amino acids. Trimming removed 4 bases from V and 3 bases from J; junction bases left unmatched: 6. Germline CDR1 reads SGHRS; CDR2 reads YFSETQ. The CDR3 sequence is CASSPGGTSGYEQYF. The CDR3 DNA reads TGCGCCAGCAGCCCGGGTGGGACTAGCGGCTACGAGCAGTACTTC.

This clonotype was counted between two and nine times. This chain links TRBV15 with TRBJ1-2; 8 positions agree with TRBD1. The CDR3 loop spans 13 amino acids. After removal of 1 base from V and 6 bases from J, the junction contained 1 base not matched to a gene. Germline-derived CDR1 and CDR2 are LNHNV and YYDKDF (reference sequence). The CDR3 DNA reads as TGTGCCACCAGCAGAGGACAGGGGAATGGCTACACCTTC. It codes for CATSRGQGNGYTF. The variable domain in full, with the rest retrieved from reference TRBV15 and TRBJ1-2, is DAMVIQNPRYQVTQFGKPVTLSCSQTLNHNVMYWYQQKSSQAPKLLFHYYDKDFNNEADTPDNFQSRRPNTSFCFLDIRSPGLGDTAMYLCATSRGQGNGYTFGSGTRLTVV.

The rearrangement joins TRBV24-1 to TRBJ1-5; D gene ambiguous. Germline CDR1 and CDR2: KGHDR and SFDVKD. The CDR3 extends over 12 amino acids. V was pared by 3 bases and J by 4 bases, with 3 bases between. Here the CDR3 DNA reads TGTGCCACCAGTGATAAAAATCAGCCCCAGCATTTT. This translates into CATSDKNQPQHF.

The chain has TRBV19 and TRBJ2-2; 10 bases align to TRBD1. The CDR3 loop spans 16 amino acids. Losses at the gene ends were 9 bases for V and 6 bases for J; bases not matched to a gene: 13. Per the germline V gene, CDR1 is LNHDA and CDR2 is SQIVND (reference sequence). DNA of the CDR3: TGTGCCAGCCGGAACTGGGACAGGGGACGCGCCGGGGAGCTGTTTTTT. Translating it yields CASRNWDRGRAGELFF. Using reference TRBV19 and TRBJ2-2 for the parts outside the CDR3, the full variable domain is DGGITQSPKYLFRKEGQNVTLSCEQNLNHDAMYWYRQDPGQGLRLIYYSQIVNDFQKGDIAEGYSVSREKKESFPLTVTSAQKNPTAFYLCASRNWDRGRAGELFFGEGSRLTVL.